This is a list of T cell receptor beta chains from one sample in a study of T-cell reconstitution after alpha-beta-depleted transplantation in children. TCRdb re-derived calls from the PCR reads in MiXCR, one entry per CDR3 protein. The repertoire holds around 94,000 distinct CDR3 sequences, with approximately 6% as singletons. The sample consisted of PBMCs, mostly from graft donor cells, taken 60 days after TCRalphabeta/CD19-depleted stem cell transplant. These receptors were obtained from a female patient aged 2-10 years who had a stem cell transplant for Fanconi anemia, so the T cells may come from the graft donor. CDR3s include the opening cysteine and the closing phenylalanine or tryptophan. The D gene is left open where the match is weak. The listing skips clone size in some rows; elsewhere it reads once, few, many or a size class.

j_call: TRBJ2-7
d_call: -
v_call: TRBV28
clone_size: many
cdr3_aa: CASGLGVDSIYEQYF
cdr3_nt: TGTGCCAGCGGGTTGGGGGTGGACAGTATCTACGAGCAGTACTTC

j_call: TRBJ2-1
d_call: -
v_call: TRBV5-1
clone_size: many
cdr3_aa: CASSFRQEGNEQFF
cdr3_nt: TGCGCCAGCAGCTTTCGACAGGAGGGCAATGAGCAGTTCTTC

j_call: TRBJ1-2
d_call: -
v_call: TRBV20-1
clone_size: -
cdr3_aa: CSARDPTVNYGYTF
cdr3_nt: TGCAGTGCTAGAGATCCGACAGTGAACTATGGCTACACCTTC

j_call: TRBJ2-1
d_call: TRBD2
v_call: TRBV12-3/TRBV12-4
clone_size: many
cdr3_aa: CASSPASGSANEQFF
cdr3_nt: TGTGCCAGCAGTCCGGCTAGCGGGAGTGCCAATGAGCAGTTCTTC

j_call: TRBJ2-5
d_call: -
v_call: TRBV28
clone_size: many
cdr3_aa: CASSFSWGQETQYF
cdr3_nt: TGTGCCAGCAGTTTTTCCTGGGGGCAAGAGACCCAGTACTTC

j_call: TRBJ2-1
d_call: TRBD2
v_call: TRBV18
clone_size: many
cdr3_aa: CASSPPSSGNHNEQFF
cdr3_nt: TGTGCCAGCTCACCACCATCTAGCGGGAACCACAATGAGCAGTTCTTC

j_call: TRBJ2-7
d_call: -
v_call: TRBV28
clone_size: many
cdr3_aa: CASSLWGYEQYF
cdr3_nt: TGTGCCAGCAGTTTATGGGGCTACGAGCAGTACTTC

j_call: TRBJ2-3
d_call: TRBD2
v_call: TRBV6-2/TRBV6-3
clone_size: many
cdr3_aa: CASRGLAGPTDTQYF
cdr3_nt: TGTGCCAGCAGAGGACTAGCGGGGCCCACAGATACGCAGTATTTT

j_call: TRBJ2-1
d_call: TRBD2
v_call: TRBV12-5
clone_size: few
cdr3_aa: CASGISGGSFDEQFF
cdr3_nt: TGTGCTAGTGGCATAAGCGGGGGGTCCTTCGATGAGCAGTTCTTC

j_call: TRBJ2-1
d_call: -
v_call: TRBV3-1
clone_size: few
cdr3_aa: CASSHFVGVYEQFF
cdr3_nt: TGTGCCAGCAGCCATTTTGTAGGAGTGTATGAGCAGTTCTTC

j_call: TRBJ2-1
d_call: TRBD1
v_call: TRBV6-5
clone_size: many
cdr3_aa: CASSRTRDRGNEQFF
cdr3_nt: TGTGCCAGCAGCCGAACGCGGGACAGGGGCAATGAGCAGTTCTTC

j_call: TRBJ2-2
d_call: -
v_call: TRBV5-1
clone_size: many
cdr3_aa: CASRDTANTGELFF
cdr3_nt: TGCGCCAGCAGAGACACAGCGAACACCGGGGAGCTGTTTTTT

j_call: TRBJ2-1
d_call: TRBD2
v_call: TRBV7-3
clone_size: many
cdr3_aa: CASSLTGGAHEQFF
cdr3_nt: TGTGCCAGCAGCTTAACCGGGGGGGCCCATGAGCAGTTCTTC

j_call: TRBJ1-3
d_call: -
v_call: TRBV5-1
clone_size: many
cdr3_aa: CASSLDGGTAGNTIYF
cdr3_nt: TGCGCCAGCAGCTTGGACGGGGGTACAGCTGGAAACACCATATATTTT

j_call: TRBJ2-7
d_call: TRBD2
v_call: TRBV4-2
clone_size: -
cdr3_aa: CASSQAGGAYEQYF
cdr3_nt: TGTGCCAGCAGCCAAGCGGGAGGGGCCTACGAGCAGTACTTC

j_call: TRBJ1-4
d_call: -
v_call: TRBV20-1
clone_size: many
cdr3_aa: CSARGLVGATNEKLFF
cdr3_nt: TGCAGTGCTAGAGGACTCGTTGGTGCAACTAATGAAAAACTGTTTTTT

j_call: TRBJ2-1
d_call: -
v_call: TRBV19
clone_size: many
cdr3_aa: CASSGGSLPPFNEQFF
cdr3_nt: TGTGCCAGTAGTGGTGGGTCCCTACCCCCTTTTAATGAGCAGTTCTTC

j_call: TRBJ2-7
d_call: -
v_call: TRBV5-1
clone_size: many
cdr3_aa: CASSPDFSYEQYF
cdr3_nt: TGCGCCAGCAGCCCGGACTTCTCCTACGAGCAGTACTTC

j_call: TRBJ2-7
d_call: -
v_call: TRBV2
clone_size: many
cdr3_aa: CASSARWYRGDGRPYEQYF
cdr3_nt: TGTGCCAGCAGTGCCCGCTGGTACAGGGGAGACGGGAGGCCCTACGAGCAGTACTTC

j_call: TRBJ2-7
d_call: -
v_call: TRBV7-3
clone_size: many
cdr3_aa: CASSLKVVGLVPFYEQYF
cdr3_nt: TGTGCCAGCAGCTTAAAGGTAGTGGGTCTTGTCCCCTTCTACGAGCAGTACTTC

j_call: TRBJ2-7
d_call: -
v_call: TRBV12-3/TRBV12-4
clone_size: many
cdr3_aa: CASSFLRSVKDEQYF
cdr3_nt: TGTGCCAGCAGTTTTTTGCGAAGCGTAAAAGACGAGCAGTACTTC

j_call: TRBJ2-2
d_call: -
v_call: TRBV7-6
clone_size: many
cdr3_aa: CASSLAAGPGTGELFF
cdr3_nt: TGTGCCAGCAGCTTAGCGGCCGGGCCGGGCACCGGGGAGCTGTTTTTT

j_call: TRBJ2-1
d_call: -
v_call: TRBV14
clone_size: -
cdr3_aa: CASSQDGGSLYNEQFF
cdr3_nt: TGTGCCAGCAGCCAAGATGGTGGGAGCTTATACAATGAGCAGTTCTTC

j_call: TRBJ2-5
d_call: -
v_call: TRBV20-1
clone_size: many
cdr3_aa: CSARITGVGRGTQYF
cdr3_nt: TGCAGTGCTAGAATAACAGGGGTCGGGCGGGGGACCCAGTACTTC

j_call: TRBJ2-4
d_call: TRBD2
v_call: TRBV12-3/TRBV12-4
clone_size: many
cdr3_aa: CASSLGREMHIQYF
cdr3_nt: TGTGCCAGCAGTTTGGGGCGGGAGATGCACATTCAGTACTTC

j_call: TRBJ2-1
d_call: -
v_call: TRBV28
clone_size: many
cdr3_aa: CASSLSSPPGYEQFF
cdr3_nt: TGTGCCAGCAGTTTATCCAGTCCACCCGGGTATGAGCAGTTCTTC

j_call: TRBJ2-1
d_call: -
v_call: TRBV28
clone_size: many
cdr3_aa: CASRPIGVYNEQFF
cdr3_nt: TGTGCCAGCAGGCCCATCGGAGTGTACAATGAGCAGTTCTTC

j_call: TRBJ2-5
d_call: TRBD1
v_call: TRBV20-1
clone_size: many
cdr3_aa: CSAPRQGETQYF
cdr3_nt: TGCAGTGCTCCCAGACAGGGAGAGACCCAGTACTTC

j_call: TRBJ1-5
d_call: TRBD1
v_call: TRBV6-1
clone_size: -
cdr3_aa: CASSEFEGAYSNQPQHF
cdr3_nt: TGTGCCAGCAGTGAATTTGAGGGGGCATATAGCAATCAGCCCCAGCATTTT

j_call: TRBJ1-2
d_call: -
v_call: TRBV14
clone_size: many
cdr3_aa: CASSHAGRSYGYTF
cdr3_nt: TGTGCCAGCAGCCACGCGGGAAGAAGCTATGGCTACACCTTC

j_call: TRBJ1-4
d_call: -
v_call: TRBV5-6
clone_size: few
cdr3_aa: CASSLQGLGNEKLFF
cdr3_nt: TGTGCCAGCAGCTTACAGGGCCTGGGTAATGAAAAACTGTTTTTT

j_call: TRBJ1-6
d_call: -
v_call: TRBV20-1
clone_size: many
cdr3_aa: CSARDSPGRSYNSPLHF
cdr3_nt: TGCAGTGCTAGAGATAGCCCAGGCCGCTCCTATAATTCACCCCTCCACTTT

j_call: TRBJ2-5
d_call: TRBD2
v_call: TRBV11-1
clone_size: -
cdr3_aa: CASSPPVSGGETQYF
cdr3_nt: TGTGCCAGCAGCCCCCCGGTGAGCGGGGGGGAGACCCAGTACTTC